Following are 27 T cell receptor beta chains from one sample sequenced in a study of cytomegalovirus exposure and HLA in healthy donors. Amplification used 60 Vbeta primers and 13 Jbeta primers. Sequenced by immunoSEQ multiplex PCR; TCRdb stores in-frame clones only, minus some. The table has around 90,000 clones, around nine tenths seen once. Sequenced input: PBMCs. Receptors originate from a man aged 30 to 39 in good health and CMV-seropositive.

The J gene is TRBJ2-4, the V gene TRBV10-3, with 13 bases matching TRBD2. Unmatched junction bases numbered 6, after V lost 4 bases and J lost 0 bases. The germline CDR1 and CDR2 sequences are ENHRY and SYGVKD. This CDR3 region has 18 residues. As DNA, the CDR3 is TGTGCCATCAGTGGGGGACTAGCGGGGTTCTTAGCCAAAAACATTCAGTACTTC. Translation: CAISGGLAGFLAKNIQYF.

This clone was detected once. The chain has TRBV27 and TRBJ2-1; 13 bases align to TRBD2. Unmatched junction bases numbered 13, after V lost 6 bases and J lost 2 bases. The CDR3 extends over 19 amino acids. CDR1 is MNHEY and CDR2 is SMNVEV in the germline V gene (reference sequence). The CDR3 is CASSPTYQGLAGTYNEQFF. The CDR3 DNA reads TGTGCCAGCAGCCCCACATATCAGGGACTAGCGGGAACCTACAATGAGCAGTTCTTC.

The chain employs TRBV5-4 and TRBJ1-2; D remains ambiguous. This CDR3 is 13 amino acids long. Trimming stripped 0 bases from V and 3 bases from J, with 6 bases between. CDR1 is SGHNT, CDR2 YYREEE, per germline (reference sequence). In DNA, the CDR3 is TGTGCCAGCAGCTTGGAAGAGTACTATGGCTACACCTTC. Translated, it gives CASSLEEYYGYTF.

The chain has TRBV27 and TRBJ1-2; tentative D call: TRBD1 (5 bases). The germline CDR1 and CDR2 sequences are MNHEY and SMNVEV (reference sequence). This CDR3 spans 15 amino acids. V lost 7 bases, J lost 4 bases, and 19 bases lay in between. The CDR3 here is CASNQVRGSPYGYTF. CDR3 DNA: TGTGCCAGCAACCAAGTCCGGGGGTCCCCCTATGGCTACACCTTC.

The chain couples TRBV10-1 to TRBJ2-3; D unclear. This CDR3 has 13 residues. V was cut by 4 bases and J by 4 bases, with 9 bases left in between. Germline V gene data show CDR1 as WNHNN and CDR2 as SYGVQD (reference sequence). The chain's CDR3 is CASSGANPDTQYF. CDR3 DNA sequence: TGCGCCAGCAGTGGGGCGAACCCAGATACGCAGTATTTT.

V usage is TRBV5-1 and J usage is TRBJ1-1; 7 nucleotides align to TRBD1. The CDR3 is 14 amino acids. Germline V gives CDR1 SGHRS, CDR2 YFSETQ. V shed 4 bases, J shed 3 bases, and the junction held 6 bases outside the gene matches. For the CDR3, the DNA is TGCGCCAGCAGCCCGCAGGGGGGAGACACTGAAGCTTTCTTT. Its translation: CASSPQGGDTEAFF.

The V gene is TRBV5-4, the J gene TRBJ2-3; TRBD2 agrees at 12 bases. CDR1 and CDR2 (germline): SGHNT, YYREEE (reference sequence). The V and J ends lost 0 bases and 6 bases, in that order; junction bases with no gene match: 14. This CDR3 is built from 19 residues. The CDR3, as DNA: TGTGCCAGCAGCTTGGAGTGGAACCCTAGCGGGAGGGAGGGGGATACGCAGTATTTT. Encoded protein: CASSLEWNPSGREGDTQYF.

V and J are TRBV27 and TRBJ2-5, with D possibly TRBD2 on 6 matching bases. Trimming took 5 bases from V and 5 from J, leaving 18 bases between them. Germline V gene sequence: CDR1 MNHEY, CDR2 SMNVEV (reference sequence). This CDR3 comprises 15 residues. The CDR3 coding sequence is TGTGCCAGCAGTCCACGGGACTGGGGGGTGGAGACCCAGTACTTC. It is translated as CASSPRDWGVETQYF.

The chain links TRBV4-1 to TRBJ1-2, with TRBD1 matching 9 bases. Germline trimming cut 5 bases from V and 3 bases from J; bases unmatched to any gene: 10. Germline CDR1 reads MGHRA; CDR2 reads YSYEKL. CDR3 length equals 16 residues. CDR3 protein: CASSFQTGGMDYGYTF. In DNA, the CDR3 is TGCGCCAGCAGCTTCCAGACAGGGGGTATGGACTATGGCTACACCTTC.

This clone was counted a few times. The sample has other DNA sequences that encode this CDR3 too. The V gene is TRBV5-1, the J gene TRBJ2-1, with 16 nucleotides matching TRBD2. There are 14 residues in the CDR3. CDR1 and CDR2 (germline): SGHRS, YFSETQ. With V trimmed by 5 bases and J by 8 bases, 1 base remained unmatched. DNA for the CDR3: TGCGCCAGCAGGGGACTAGCGGGAGGGGATGAGCAGTTCTTC. As protein: CASRGLAGGDEQFF.

This clone was observed a few times. This sequence joins TRBV19 and TRBJ1-4; TRBD1 might be the D (5 bases). The CDR3 has 13 residues. V was cut by 9 bases and J by 4 bases, with 12 bases left in between. Per germline, CDR1 LNHDA and CDR2 SQIVND (reference sequence). This CDR3 reads CASIGHFNEKLFF. For the CDR3, the DNA is TGTGCCAGCATCGGACACTTTAATGAAAAACTGTTTTTT.

J is TRBJ2-3 and V is TRBV4-1; D possibly corresponds to TRBD2 (6 bases). V was trimmed by 6 bases and J by 6 bases, leaving 16 bases between them. CDR1 is MGHRA, CDR2 YSYEKL, per germline. The CDR3 runs to 14 residues. The CDR3 coding sequence is TGCGCCAGCAGGCCGGCGGGGTGGGGGGATACGCAGTATTTT. It specifies CASRPAGWGDTQYF.

The chain uses TRBV7-8 and TRBJ2-7, with 7 bases identical to TRBD1. The trim removed 5 bases at V and 2 bases at J, leaving 6 bases unmatched. The CDR3 spans 14 residues. CDR1 is SGHVS and CDR2 is FQNEAQ in the germline V gene. The CDR3 spells CASSGRQGPYEQYF. The CDR3 nucleotides read TGTGCCAGCAGCGGAAGACAGGGTCCCTACGAGCAGTACTTC.

This rearrangement joins TRBV10-3 to TRBJ2-7; the match to TRBD2 covers 7 bases. V gave up 4 bases and J gave up 2 bases; unmatched junction bases: 11. CDR1 ENHRY and CDR2 SYGVKD come from the germline V gene. The length of the CDR3 is 16 residues. The chain's CDR3 is CAISGEVGGWTYEQYF. As DNA, the CDR3 is TGTGCCATCAGTGGGGAGGTCGGGGGGTGGACCTACGAGCAGTACTTC.

This chain joins TRBV5-1 and TRBJ2-7; D remains unclear. Trimming removed 4 bases at V and 0 bases at J, with 8 bases between. This CDR3 has 13 residues. Germline V gene lookup returns CDR1 SGHRS and CDR2 YFSETQ. CDR3 loop: CASSPPSSYEQYF. DNA of the CDR3: TGCGCCAGCAGCCCTCCGAGCTCCTACGAGCAGTACTTC.

The V call is TRBV11-2, the J call TRBJ1-4, with TRBD1 identical over 9 bases. The V gene's germline CDR1 is SGHAT and CDR2 FQNNGV. CDR3 size: 17 residues. V shed 0 bases, J shed 2 bases, and the junction held 4 bases outside the gene matches. CDR3 nucleotide sequence: TGTGCCAGCAGCTTAGATCTAGGACAGGGGACTAATGAAAAACTGTTTTTT. Translation: CASSLDLGQGTNEKLFF.

The chain recombines TRBV4-1 with TRBJ1-2, with unresolved D. Looked up from germline, CDR1 is MGHRA and CDR2 is YSYEKL. Trimming pared 0 bases from V and 2 bases from J, leaving 10 bases between. This CDR3 has 15 amino acids. Here the CDR3 DNA reads TGCGCCAGCAGCCAAGAAGCGGGGAAAAACTATGGCTACACCTTC. This translates into CASSQEAGKNYGYTF.

The chain has TRBV2 and TRBJ2-7; TRBD1 matches 9 bases. The CDR3 sequence is 15 residues long. The germline CDR1 and CDR2 sequences are SNHLY and FYNNEI. The trim removed 7 bases at V and 4 bases at J, leaving 11 bases unmatched. Here the CDR3 reads CASKFGTGWMYEQYF. The DNA for the CDR3 is TGTGCCAGCAAGTTTGGGACAGGGTGGATGTACGAGCAGTACTTC.

V is TRBV28 and J is TRBJ1-1; perhaps TRBD1 as D (5 bases). Germline V gene data show CDR1 as MDHEN and CDR2 as SYDVKM. V lost 3 bases to trimming and J lost 1 base, with 12 bases between them. The CDR3 covers 15 residues. The CDR3: CASSFPQGGNTEAFF. The CDR3 DNA reads TGTGCCAGCAGTTTTCCGCAGGGTGGGAACACTGAAGCTTTCTTT. The complete variable domain, with remaining parts taken from reference TRBV28 and TRBJ1-1, reads DVKVTQSSRYLVKRTGEKVFLECVQDMDHENMFWYRQDPGLGLRLIYFSYDVKMKEKGDIPEGYSVSREKKERFSLILESASTNQTSMYLCASSFPQGGNTEAFFGQGTRLTVV.

The chain employs TRBV7-9 and TRBJ1-2; D may be TRBD1 (6 bases). Germline V gene lookup returns CDR1 SEHNR and CDR2 FQNEAQ (reference sequence). Trimming took off 5 bases at V and 2 bases at J, with 21 bases between the two ends. The CDR3 is made up of 17 amino acids. The CDR3 sequence: CASSTTPSPGQNYGYTF. The CDR3 coding sequence is TGTGCCAGCAGCACCACGCCTTCCCCTGGACAGAACTATGGCTACACCTTC. The entire variable domain, with the rest obtained from reference TRBV7-9 and TRBJ1-2, is as follows: DTGVSQNPRHKITKRGQNVTFRCDPISEHNRLYWYRQTLGQGPEFLTYFQNEAQLEKSRLLSDRFSAERPKGSFSTLEIQRTEQGDSAMYLCASSTTPSPGQNYGYTFGSGTRLTVV.

This chain uses TRBV28 with TRBJ1-1, with D uncertain. The CDR3 consists of 12 residues. Germline V gene lookup returns CDR1 MDHEN and CDR2 SYDVKM. V lost 3 bases, J lost 6 bases, and 8 bases lay in between. The CDR3 nucleotides read TGTGCCAGCAGTTTGAGGCTTCCTGAAGCTTTCTTT. Its protein product is CASSLRLPEAFF. The whole variable domain, filled in from reference TRBV28 and TRBJ1-1, reads DVKVTQSSRYLVKRTGEKVFLECVQDMDHENMFWYRQDPGLGLRLIYFSYDVKMKEKGDIPEGYSVSREKKERFSLILESASTNQTSMYLCASSLRLPEAFFGQGTRLTVV.

The chain has TRBV1 and TRBJ1-4; the tabulated D call, TRBD1, remains unverified against the DNA. TRBV1 counts as a pseudogene. The CDR3 has 14 residues. The CDR3 here is CTSRAGATNEKLFF. The CDR3 DNA follows: TGCACCAGCAGAGCAGGGGCAACTAATGAAAAACTGTTTTTT.

The chain is built from TRBV5-1 and TRBJ2-2, with TRBD1 matching over 8 bases. V was pared by 5 bases and J by 5 bases, with 11 bases of the junction left unmatched. Looked up from germline, CDR1 is SGHRS and CDR2 is YFSETQ. The CDR3 length is 16 residues. The CDR3 protein is CASRPPGTGQTGELFF. As DNA, the CDR3 is TGCGCCAGCAGACCACCCGGGACAGGTCAAACCGGGGAGCTGTTTTTT.

This clone occurred once. V and J are TRBV5-4 and TRBJ2-5; 8 bases fit TRBD2. CDR3 length: 14 residues. V shed 0 bases, J shed 4 bases, and the junction held 2 bases outside the gene matches. Germline lookup yields CDR1 SGHNT and CDR2 YYREEE (reference sequence). CDR3 coding DNA: TGTGCCAGCAGCTTGGAGGCGGGAGGAGAGACCCAGTACTTC. It yields the protein CASSLEAGGETQYF.

The genes are TRBV11-3 and TRBJ2-3; TRBD2 matches at 8 bases. The CDR3 runs to 19 residues. The germline V gene has CDR1 SGHNT and CDR2 YENEEA. V lost 5 bases to trimming and J lost 2 bases; unmatched junction nucleotides: 18. CDR3 region: CASSQQGPTSGENTDTQYF. As DNA, the CDR3 is TGTGCCAGCAGCCAACAGGGCCCAACTAGCGGAGAGAACACAGATACGCAGTATTTT.

V gene TRBV28 combines with J gene TRBJ2-7, with 7 bases matching TRBD2. The trim removed 2 bases at V and 4 bases at J, leaving 5 bases unmatched. The CDR3 totals 14 residues. Germline V gene lookup returns CDR1 MDHEN and CDR2 SYDVKM. The CDR3 loop reads CASSLSQRGYEQYF. CDR3 coding DNA: TGTGCCAGCAGTTTAAGTCAGCGGGGTTACGAGCAGTACTTC. The full variable domain, completed using reference TRBV28 and TRBJ2-7, is DVKVTQSSRYLVKRTGEKVFLECVQDMDHENMFWYRQDPGLGLRLIYFSYDVKMKEKGDIPEGYSVSREKKERFSLILESASTNQTSMYLCASSLSQRGYEQYFGPGTRLTVT.

This chain uses TRBV11-2 with TRBJ2-7; possible D gene TRBD1, 7 bases. The V gene's germline CDR1 is SGHAT and CDR2 FQNNGV. V was pared by 0 bases and J by 9 bases, with 18 bases between. The CDR3 runs 15 residues. The DNA for the CDR3 is TGTGCCAGCAGCTTAGATAGGTCAGGGGGGCGCGGGCAGTACTTC. It is translated as CASSLDRSGGRGQYF.